This record concerns one TCR beta chain sequence. This entry belongs to a study of T cell changes during pregnancy in multiple sclerosis. The CDR3 length is 13 residues. The V end was cut by 1 base, the J end by 4 bases, with 7 bases between. CDR1 and CDR2 from the germline V gene are LGHNT and FRNRAP. Sequenced by immunoSEQ multiplex PCR; TCRdb stores in-frame clones only, minus some. The repertoire holds approximately 32,000 clones, with approximately 89% as singletons. The genes are TRBV12-5 and TRBJ2-5, with D perhaps matching TRBD2 (5 bases). The sequence derives from a female donor with multiple sclerosis, enrolled in a pregnancy study. The sequencing used CD8+ T cells from peripheral blood mononuclear cells, collected in the first trimester of pregnancy. CDR3: CASGLGGPETQYF. CDR3 nucleotides: TGTGCTAGTGGTTTGGGAGGGCCAGAGACCCAGTACTTC.